The rows below give T cell receptor beta chains drawn from one sample of a study of cytomegalovirus exposure and HLA in healthy donors. Using immunoSEQ multiplex PCR, the repertoire was profiled, and TCRdb retains in-frame clones only, with some absent. The data contain 100,000 to 140,000 clones, around three quarters of them seen just once; the ten biggest clones take up 4.2%. The sequenced material came from PBMCs. These receptors were collected from a male donor in good health and CMV-seronegative. Both conserved end residues are part of each CDR3. D genes are given only for firm matches.

CSVLQDRDSPRVRETQYF	TRBV29-1	TRBJ2-5	TRBD1
CASSRSQRISTDTQYF	TRBV18	TRBJ2-3	.
CASRPGGTATYEQYF	TRBV2	TRBJ2-7	.
CASSPLGAQEQYF	TRBV4-1	TRBJ2-7	.
CASSYAYRGSGELFF	TRBV6-5	TRBJ2-2	TRBD1
CASSLAVEPTNEKLFF	TRBV7-9	TRBJ1-4	.
CASSLGLAANTGELFF	TRBV7-7	TRBJ2-2	TRBD2
CASSLGFVSRTSGTGELFF	TRBV5-4	TRBJ2-2	.
CASSFGGNTGELFF	TRBV14	TRBJ2-2	.
CASSLSRTNYEQYF	TRBV27	TRBJ2-7	.
CASSFGLAGGENIQYF	TRBV5-4	TRBJ2-4	TRBD2
CASSYSDRGQLGYTF	TRBV28	TRBJ1-2	TRBD1
CASSLVVGGPGEQYF	TRBV5-6	TRBJ2-7	TRBD2
CASSKRDSLLGYTF	TRBV19	TRBJ1-2	TRBD1
CASSHTLRDRGGAYSYEQYF	TRBV27	TRBJ2-7	TRBD1
CALTGANNEQFF	TRBV7-9	TRBJ2-1	TRBD1
CASSEIRGAEAFF	TRBV6-1	TRBJ1-1	.
CASSITGTGTNEKLFF	TRBV19	TRBJ1-4	TRBD1
CASSLGPGGGANVLTF	TRBV5-5	TRBJ2-6	TRBD2
CASSSYLAPYNEQFF	TRBV27	TRBJ2-1	.
CASRGTGISTEAFF	TRBV7-9	TRBJ1-1	TRBD1
CASSIGVNSYEQYF	TRBV19	TRBJ2-7	.
CASSSVEGRTDTQYF	TRBV4-2	TRBJ2-3	.
CASSWGRGRPAFF	TRBV13	TRBJ1-1	TRBD1
CASSRTGGRNTIYF	TRBV6-5	TRBJ1-3	TRBD1
CASSLREGSGANVLTF	TRBV7-3	TRBJ2-6	TRBD2
CASSPPYTDTQYF	TRBV18	TRBJ2-3	.
CASSLDRGTYNEQFF	TRBV5-1	TRBJ2-1	TRBD1
CASGAGTEFMNTEAFF	TRBV12-5	TRBJ1-1	TRBD1
CASSSPSGSSYNEQFF	TRBV11-2	TRBJ2-1	.
CASTPSAAGGLETQYF	TRBV7-9	TRBJ2-5	TRBD1
CASSPTTVSDTQYF	TRBV9	TRBJ2-3	.
CSVPGQGISETQYF	TRBV29-1	TRBJ2-5	TRBD1
CATSRDQAGARGYTF	TRBV15	TRBJ1-2	.
CASRRSGTDTQYF	TRBV19	TRBJ2-3	.
CASSESGSSYNEQFF	TRBV9	TRBJ2-1	TRBD2
CASSFPTEHGYTF	TRBV5-4	TRBJ1-2	.
CASSPTGVREKLFF	TRBV18	TRBJ1-4	.
CASSLGIKDWNTEAFF	TRBV7-7	TRBJ1-1	.
CASSLELAVYNEQFF	TRBV7-8	TRBJ2-1	TRBD2
CASSRGLATNTGELFF	TRBV4-1	TRBJ2-2	TRBD2
CASSVGEVQGRRADTQYF	TRBV9	TRBJ2-3	.
CASSRTSGPTETQYF	TRBV6-5	TRBJ2-5	TRBD2
CASSPAFAAVYNEQFF	TRBV5-1	TRBJ2-1	.
CASSEAGRYEKLFF	TRBV6-1	TRBJ1-4	.
CATMEVGSSRGSSYEQYF	TRBV13	TRBJ2-7	.
CASSSRGTGNNEQFF	TRBV5-4	TRBJ2-1	TRBD1
CASSPYLGSGRGDNEQFF	TRBV14	TRBJ2-1	TRBD2
CASSLDSPTSWETQYF	TRBV11-2	TRBJ2-5	.
CASGLSYNEQFF	TRBV9	TRBJ2-1	.
CATSSGQGAMNTEAFF	TRBV15	TRBJ1-1	TRBD1
CASSLGGDTGELFF	TRBV27	TRBJ2-2	TRBD2
CASSYSRLVRGGEQFF	TRBV6-5	TRBJ2-1	.
CASSIDGAPFSEQFF	TRBV19	TRBJ2-1	.
CASSLVGTAYSNQPQHF	TRBV7-9	TRBJ1-5	TRBD1